A selection of T cell receptor beta chains follows, all from one sample in a study of cytomegalovirus exposure and HLA in healthy donors. Data came from immunoSEQ multiplex PCR; TCRdb stores just in-frame clones and leaves some out. The sample has about 180,000 clones, around 82% seen once. The sample taken for sequencing was PBMCs. The receptor source for this set is a man aged 60-69 years in good health and CMV-seronegative. The CDR3 runs from the conserved cysteine through the conserved F or W. A D gene is named only where the DNA matches it firmly. Clone size, where shown, is once, few, many, or a class for clones that have expanded.

j_call	d_call	clone_size	v_call	cdr3_nt	cdr3_aa
TRBJ2-1	TRBD2	few	TRBV27	TGTGCCAGCAGTTTTCTCCTAGCGGGAGTTAATTTTGGGAATGAGCAGTTCTTC	CASSFLLAGVNFGNEQFF
TRBJ2-3	NA	NA	TRBV4-3	TGCGCCAGCAGCCAAGAAACCAGGCCCACAGATACGCAGTATTTT	CASSQETRPTDTQYF
TRBJ2-1	TRBD1	NA	TRBV5-1	TGCGCCAGCAGCTCCGCCGGGACAGAATACAATGAGCAGTTCTTC	CASSSAGTEYNEQFF
TRBJ2-3	TRBD2	few	TRBV29-1	TGCAGCGTTGAAAGCCTAGCGGGGGGTAGGACAGATACGCAGTATTTT	CSVESLAGGRTDTQYF
TRBJ1-2	TRBD1	NA	TRBV7-9	TGTGCCAGCAGCCCTTGGGACAGGCGAGACTATGGCTACCCCTTC	CASSPWDRRDYGYPF
TRBJ2-7	TRBD1	NA	TRBV15	TGTGCCACCAGCACCCGGGACAGGGAAATAGAGCAGTACTTC	CATSTRDREIEQYF
TRBJ2-1	TRBD2	NA	TRBV7-8	TGTGCCAGCAGCTTAGAGGGCGGGGGGTTCCAATGTGAGCAGTTCTTC	CASSLEGGGFQCEQFF
TRBJ1-2	TRBD1	NA	TRBV27	TGTGCCAGCAGTCTTGGGACAGGCTATGGCTACACCTTC	CASSLGTGYGYTF
TRBJ2-2	TRBD1	NA	TRBV2	TGTGCCAGCAGTGCGGGGACAGGGAGAACCGGGGAGCTGTTTTTT	CASSAGTGRTGELFF
TRBJ2-1	NA	NA	TRBV5-1	TGCGCCAGCAGCTTGGTTCGTGGCGCTAGCTCCTACAATGAGCAGTTCTTC	CASSLVRGASSYNEQFF
TRBJ2-5	NA	NA	TRBV2	TGTGCCAGCAAAGCCCTGGGGGCAGAGACCCAGTACTTC	CASKALGAETQYF
TRBJ1-1	NA	once	TRBV5-1	TGCGCCAGCAGCCAACAGGGTCGGAACACTGAAGCTTTCTTT	CASSQQGRNTEAFF
TRBJ1-4	NA	few	TRBV15	TGTGCCACCAGCAGAGATCTTTGGGGGCAGGAGCGAGAACTGTTTTTT	CATSRDLWGQERELFF
TRBJ2-2	NA	NA	TRBV19	TGTGCCAGTAGTATCAGTACGGGGAATACCGGGGAGCTGTTTTTT	CASSISTGNTGELFF
TRBJ1-4	NA	NA	TRBV5-1	TGCGCCAGCAGCCCACGTTCTGGGCCTAATGAAAAACTGTTTTTT	CASSPRSGPNEKLFF
TRBJ2-1	NA	NA	TRBV7-7	TGTGCCAGCAGCTTTGGACAGGGAGGGTGTGAGCAGTTCTTC	CASSFGQGGCEQFF
TRBJ2-4	NA	few	TRBV6-1	TGTGCCAGCAGTGCATATGGACAATTAGCCAAAAACATTCAGTACTTC	CASSAYGQLAKNIQYF
TRBJ2-7	NA	NA	TRBV21-1	TGTGCCAGCACCCAAAAGGGAGGGTACGAGCAGTACTTC	CASTQKGGYEQYF
TRBJ1-4	NA	NA	TRBV7-6	TGTGCCAGCAGCTTAGGGTCAGGGATAGCAATTAATGAAAAACTGTTTTTT	CASSLGSGIAINEKLFF